This T cell receptor (beta chain) was captured by sequencing in a study of T-cell memory formation after mild COVID-19. TCRdb redid the calling of the 5' RACE reads with MiXCR, one entry per CDR3 protein. This table holds around 400,000 distinct CDR3 sequences, 24% found once. Study-wide findings and caveats: CD4/CD8 balance characterized clones contracting day 15 to 85, and CD4+ skew characterized later expanders. The study found contracting CD4+ clones mainly in CM and EM and contracting CD8+ clones in EMRA.

This clonotype was seen a few times. The antigen is not known. Sequencing was done on a sample of PBMCs or a T cell subset sorted from them (not recorded which). The sequence came from an adult woman who had mild COVID-19 (a few samples of this study predate the infection). Cell type and time point are not known.

The CDR3 protein is CASSPRNTGGVSNQPQHF. The CDR3 DNA follows: TGCGCCAGCAGCCCGCGTAATACAGGGGGGGTTTCCAATCAGCCCCAGCATTTT. The chain has TRBV5-1 and TRBJ1-5; 8 bases are a match to TRBD1. There are 18 residues in the CDR3. CDR1 SGHRS and CDR2 YFSETQ come from the germline V gene. The trim removed 4 bases at V and 3 bases at J, leaving 15 bases unmatched.